The 3 T cell receptor beta chains below come from one sample, sequenced in a study of shared clonotypes between healthy human individuals. Here immunoSEQ multiplex PCR was the method, and the copy in TCRdb shows in-frame clones only, minus some. This sample yields a few million clones, of which 85% to 95% are seen a single time; more than 0.35% belongs to the top ten. The specimen was naive CD4+ T cells from PBMCs. Subset here: CD45RA+ positively selected. The receptor set was obtained from a man aged 18 to 30 in good health. Some clones in this sample may be carry-over from other donors' samples.

J is TRBJ1-1 and V is TRBV2; D unresolved. V was cut by 5 bases and J by 7 bases, with 8 bases left in between. The CDR3 has 11 residues. CDR1 and CDR2 (germline): SNHLY, FYNNEI. The CDR3 region has the DNA TGTGCCAGCAGTTACCAGCGTGAAGCTTTCTTT. This translates into CASSYQREAFF.

The gene calls are TRBV11-2 and TRBJ2-7, with D perhaps being TRBD1 or TRBD2 (6 bases each). From germline, CDR1 is SGHAT and CDR2 FQNNGV. Trimming removed 6 bases at V and 2 bases at J, with 20 bases between. There are 16 residues in the CDR3. CDR3 in amino acids: CASSAQWGAEAYEQYF. The CDR3 nucleotides are TGTGCCAGCAGTGCCCAATGGGGGGCGGAGGCCTACGAGCAGTACTTC.

The chain is built from TRBV27 and TRBJ2-3, with 8 bases lining up with TRBD1. Germline V gene lookup returns CDR1 MNHEY and CDR2 SMNVEV (reference sequence). This CDR3 comprises 17 residues. Trimming removed 3 bases from V and 0 bases from J; junction bases left unmatched: 8. Here the CDR3 reads CASSFLRQGMSTDTQYF. CDR3 coding DNA: TGTGCCAGCAGTTTCCTTAGACAGGGGATGAGCACAGATACGCAGTATTTT.